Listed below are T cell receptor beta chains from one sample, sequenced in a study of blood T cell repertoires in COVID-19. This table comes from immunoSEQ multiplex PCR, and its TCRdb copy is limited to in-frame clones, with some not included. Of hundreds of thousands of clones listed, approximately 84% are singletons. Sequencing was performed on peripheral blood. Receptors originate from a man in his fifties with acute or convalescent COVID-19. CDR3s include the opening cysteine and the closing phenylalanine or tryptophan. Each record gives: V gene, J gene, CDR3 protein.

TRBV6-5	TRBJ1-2	CASTAGGSYGYTF
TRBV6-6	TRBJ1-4	CASSYLGDSEKLFF
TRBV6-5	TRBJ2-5	CASRRGREPQETQYF
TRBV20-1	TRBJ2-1	CSGGRGNEQFF
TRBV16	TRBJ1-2	CASSPGPDGFYGYTF
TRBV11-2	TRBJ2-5	CASSLRLRQETQYF
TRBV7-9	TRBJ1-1	CARDRVLGGEAFF
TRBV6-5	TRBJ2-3	CASRLTSRDTQYF
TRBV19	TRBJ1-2	CASSPTVIVYGYTF
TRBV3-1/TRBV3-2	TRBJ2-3	CASRNSGGEPHTQYF
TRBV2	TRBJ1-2	CASRVAEGYTF